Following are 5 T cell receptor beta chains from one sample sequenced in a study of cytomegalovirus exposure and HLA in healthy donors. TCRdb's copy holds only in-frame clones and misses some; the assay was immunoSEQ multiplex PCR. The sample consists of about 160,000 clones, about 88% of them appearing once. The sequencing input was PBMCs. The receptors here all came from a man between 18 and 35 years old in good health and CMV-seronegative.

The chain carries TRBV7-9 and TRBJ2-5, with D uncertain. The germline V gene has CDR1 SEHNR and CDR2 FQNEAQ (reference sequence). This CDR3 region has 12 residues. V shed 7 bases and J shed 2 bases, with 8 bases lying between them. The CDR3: CASTQDQETQYF. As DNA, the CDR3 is TGTGCCAGCACTCAGGATCAAGAGACCCAGTACTTC. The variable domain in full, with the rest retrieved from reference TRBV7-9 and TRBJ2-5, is DTGVSQNPRHKITKRGQNVTFRCDPISEHNRLYWYRQTLGQGPEFLTYFQNEAQLEKSRLLSDRFSAERPKGSFSTLEIQRTEQGDSAMYLCASTQDQETQYFGPGTRLLVL.

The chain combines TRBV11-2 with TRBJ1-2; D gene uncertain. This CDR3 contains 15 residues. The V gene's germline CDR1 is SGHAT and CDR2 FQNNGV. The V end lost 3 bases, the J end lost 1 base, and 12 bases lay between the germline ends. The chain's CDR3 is CASSFEGDGNYGYTF. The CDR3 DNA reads TGTGCCAGCAGCTTTGAGGGTGATGGTAACTATGGCTACACCTTC.

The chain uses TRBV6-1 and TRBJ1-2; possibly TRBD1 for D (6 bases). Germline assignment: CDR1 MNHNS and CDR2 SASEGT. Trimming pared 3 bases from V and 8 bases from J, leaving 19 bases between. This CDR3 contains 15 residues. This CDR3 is CASSEGLGTGGGYTF. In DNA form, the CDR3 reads TGTGCCAGCAGTGAGGGGCTTGGGACGGGGGGCGGCTACACCTTC.

As DNA, the CDR3 is TGTGCCACCTTGACAGGAGTTGGGGATACGCAGTATTTT. This gives the protein CATLTGVGDTQYF. This chain connects TRBV6-5 to TRBJ2-3; TRBD1 might be the D (6 bases). Germline V gene sequence: CDR1 MNHEY, CDR2 SVGAGI. V was shortened by 10 bases and J by 6 bases, with 17 bases between the two germline ends. CDR3 size: 13 residues.

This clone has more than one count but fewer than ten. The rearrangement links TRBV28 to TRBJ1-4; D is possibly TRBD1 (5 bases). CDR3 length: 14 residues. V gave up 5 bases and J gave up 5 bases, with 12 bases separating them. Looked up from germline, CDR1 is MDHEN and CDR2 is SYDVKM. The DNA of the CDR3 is TGTGCCAGCAGTCACGATGGGGGGAATGAAAAACTGTTTTTT. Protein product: CASSHDGGNEKLFF.